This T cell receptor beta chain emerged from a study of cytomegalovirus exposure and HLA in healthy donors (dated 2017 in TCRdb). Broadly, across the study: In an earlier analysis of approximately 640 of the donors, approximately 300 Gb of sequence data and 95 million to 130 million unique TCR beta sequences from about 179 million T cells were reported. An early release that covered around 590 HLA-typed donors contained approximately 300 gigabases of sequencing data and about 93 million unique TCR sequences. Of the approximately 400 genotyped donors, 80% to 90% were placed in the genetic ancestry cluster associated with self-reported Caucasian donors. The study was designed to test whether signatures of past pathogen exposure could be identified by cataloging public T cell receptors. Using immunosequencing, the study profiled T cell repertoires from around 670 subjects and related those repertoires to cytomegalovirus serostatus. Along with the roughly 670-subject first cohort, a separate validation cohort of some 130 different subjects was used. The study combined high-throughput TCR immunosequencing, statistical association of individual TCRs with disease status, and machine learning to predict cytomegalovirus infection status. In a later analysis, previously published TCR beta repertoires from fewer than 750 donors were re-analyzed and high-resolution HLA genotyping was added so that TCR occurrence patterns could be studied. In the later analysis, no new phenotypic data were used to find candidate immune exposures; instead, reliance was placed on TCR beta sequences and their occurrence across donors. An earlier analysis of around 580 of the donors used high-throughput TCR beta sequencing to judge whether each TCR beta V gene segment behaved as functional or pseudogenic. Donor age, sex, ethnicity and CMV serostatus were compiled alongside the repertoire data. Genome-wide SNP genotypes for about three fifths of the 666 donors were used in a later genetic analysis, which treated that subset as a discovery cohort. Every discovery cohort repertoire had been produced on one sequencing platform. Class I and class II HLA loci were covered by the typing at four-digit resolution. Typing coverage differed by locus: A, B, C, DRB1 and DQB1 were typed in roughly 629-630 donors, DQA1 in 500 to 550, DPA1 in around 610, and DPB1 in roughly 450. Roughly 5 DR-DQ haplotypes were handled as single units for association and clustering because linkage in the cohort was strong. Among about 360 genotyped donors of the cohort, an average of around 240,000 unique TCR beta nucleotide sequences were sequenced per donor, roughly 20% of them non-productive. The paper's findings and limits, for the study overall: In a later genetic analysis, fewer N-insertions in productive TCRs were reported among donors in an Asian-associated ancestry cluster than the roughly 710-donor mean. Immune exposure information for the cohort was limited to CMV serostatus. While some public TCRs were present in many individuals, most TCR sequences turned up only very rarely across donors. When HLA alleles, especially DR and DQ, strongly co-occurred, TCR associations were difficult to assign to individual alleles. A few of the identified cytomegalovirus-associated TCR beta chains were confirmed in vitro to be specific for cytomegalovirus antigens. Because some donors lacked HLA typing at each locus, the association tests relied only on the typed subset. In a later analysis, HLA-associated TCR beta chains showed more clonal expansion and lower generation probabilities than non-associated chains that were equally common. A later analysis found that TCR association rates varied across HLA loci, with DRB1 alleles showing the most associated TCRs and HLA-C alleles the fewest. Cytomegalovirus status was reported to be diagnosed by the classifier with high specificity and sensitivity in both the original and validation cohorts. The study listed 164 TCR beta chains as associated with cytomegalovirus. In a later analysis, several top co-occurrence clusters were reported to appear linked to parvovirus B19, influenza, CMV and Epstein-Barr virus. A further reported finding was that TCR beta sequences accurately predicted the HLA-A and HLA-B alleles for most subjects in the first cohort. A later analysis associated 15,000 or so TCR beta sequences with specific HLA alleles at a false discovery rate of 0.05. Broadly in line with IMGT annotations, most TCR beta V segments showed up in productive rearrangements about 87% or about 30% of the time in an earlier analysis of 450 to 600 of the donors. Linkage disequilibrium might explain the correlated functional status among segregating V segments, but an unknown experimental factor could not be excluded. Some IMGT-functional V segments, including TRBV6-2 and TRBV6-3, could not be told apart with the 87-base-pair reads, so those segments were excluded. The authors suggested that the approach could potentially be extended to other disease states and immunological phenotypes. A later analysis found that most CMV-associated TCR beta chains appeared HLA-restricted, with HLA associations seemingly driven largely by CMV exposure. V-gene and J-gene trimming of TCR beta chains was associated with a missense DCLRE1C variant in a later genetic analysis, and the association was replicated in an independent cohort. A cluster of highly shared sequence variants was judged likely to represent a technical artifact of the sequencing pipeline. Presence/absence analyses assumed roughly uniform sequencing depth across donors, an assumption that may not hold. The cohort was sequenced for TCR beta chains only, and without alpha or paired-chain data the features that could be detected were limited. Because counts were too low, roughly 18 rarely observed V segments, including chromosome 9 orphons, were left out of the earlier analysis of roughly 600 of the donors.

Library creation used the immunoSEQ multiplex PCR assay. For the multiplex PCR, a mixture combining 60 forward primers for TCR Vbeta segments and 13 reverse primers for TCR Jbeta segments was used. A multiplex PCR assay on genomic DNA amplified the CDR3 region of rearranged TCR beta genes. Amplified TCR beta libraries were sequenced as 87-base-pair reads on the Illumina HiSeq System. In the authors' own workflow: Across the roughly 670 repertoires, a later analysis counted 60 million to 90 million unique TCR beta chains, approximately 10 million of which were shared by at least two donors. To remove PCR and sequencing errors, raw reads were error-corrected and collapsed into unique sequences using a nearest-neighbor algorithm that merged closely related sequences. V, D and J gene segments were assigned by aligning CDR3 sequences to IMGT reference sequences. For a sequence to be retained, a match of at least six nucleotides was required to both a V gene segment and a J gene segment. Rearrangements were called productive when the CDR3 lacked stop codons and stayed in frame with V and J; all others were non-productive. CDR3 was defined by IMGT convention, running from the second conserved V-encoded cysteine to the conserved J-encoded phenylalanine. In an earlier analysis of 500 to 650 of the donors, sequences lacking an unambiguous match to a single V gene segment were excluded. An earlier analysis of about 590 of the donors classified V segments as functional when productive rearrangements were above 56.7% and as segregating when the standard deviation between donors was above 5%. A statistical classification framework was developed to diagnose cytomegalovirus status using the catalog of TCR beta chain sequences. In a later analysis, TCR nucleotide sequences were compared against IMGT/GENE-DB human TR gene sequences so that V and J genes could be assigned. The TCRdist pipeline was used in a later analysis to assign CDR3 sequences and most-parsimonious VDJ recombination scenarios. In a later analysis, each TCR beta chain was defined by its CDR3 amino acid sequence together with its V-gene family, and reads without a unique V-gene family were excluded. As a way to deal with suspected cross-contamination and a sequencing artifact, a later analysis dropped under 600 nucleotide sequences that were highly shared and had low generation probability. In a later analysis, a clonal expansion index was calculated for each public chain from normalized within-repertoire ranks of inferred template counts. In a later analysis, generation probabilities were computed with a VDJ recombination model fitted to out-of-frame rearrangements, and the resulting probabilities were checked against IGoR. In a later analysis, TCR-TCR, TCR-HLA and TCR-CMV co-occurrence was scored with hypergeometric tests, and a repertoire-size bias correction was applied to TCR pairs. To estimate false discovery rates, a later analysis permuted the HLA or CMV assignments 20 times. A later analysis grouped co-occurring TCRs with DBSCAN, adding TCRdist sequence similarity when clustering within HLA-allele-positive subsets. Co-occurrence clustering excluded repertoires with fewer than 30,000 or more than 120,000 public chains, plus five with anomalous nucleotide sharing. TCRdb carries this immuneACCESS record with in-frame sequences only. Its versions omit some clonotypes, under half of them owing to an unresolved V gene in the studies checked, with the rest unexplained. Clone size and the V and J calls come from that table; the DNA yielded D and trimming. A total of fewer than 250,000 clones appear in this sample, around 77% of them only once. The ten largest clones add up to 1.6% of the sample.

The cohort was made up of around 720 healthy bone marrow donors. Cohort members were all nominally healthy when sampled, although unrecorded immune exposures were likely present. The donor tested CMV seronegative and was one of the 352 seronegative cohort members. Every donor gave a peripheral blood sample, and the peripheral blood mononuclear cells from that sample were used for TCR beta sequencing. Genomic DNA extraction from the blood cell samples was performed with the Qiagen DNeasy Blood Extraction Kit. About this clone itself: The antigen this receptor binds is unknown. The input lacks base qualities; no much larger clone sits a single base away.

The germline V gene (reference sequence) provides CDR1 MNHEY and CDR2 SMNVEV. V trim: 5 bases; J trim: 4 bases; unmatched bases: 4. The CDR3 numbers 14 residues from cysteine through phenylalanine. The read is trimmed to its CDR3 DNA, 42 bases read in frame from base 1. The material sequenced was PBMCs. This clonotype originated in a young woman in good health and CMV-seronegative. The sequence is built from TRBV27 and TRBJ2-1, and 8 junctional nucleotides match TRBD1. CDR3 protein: CASSVQGAYNEQFF. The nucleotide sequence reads TGTGCCAGCAGTGTTCAGGGGGCGTACAATGAGCAGTTCTTC.